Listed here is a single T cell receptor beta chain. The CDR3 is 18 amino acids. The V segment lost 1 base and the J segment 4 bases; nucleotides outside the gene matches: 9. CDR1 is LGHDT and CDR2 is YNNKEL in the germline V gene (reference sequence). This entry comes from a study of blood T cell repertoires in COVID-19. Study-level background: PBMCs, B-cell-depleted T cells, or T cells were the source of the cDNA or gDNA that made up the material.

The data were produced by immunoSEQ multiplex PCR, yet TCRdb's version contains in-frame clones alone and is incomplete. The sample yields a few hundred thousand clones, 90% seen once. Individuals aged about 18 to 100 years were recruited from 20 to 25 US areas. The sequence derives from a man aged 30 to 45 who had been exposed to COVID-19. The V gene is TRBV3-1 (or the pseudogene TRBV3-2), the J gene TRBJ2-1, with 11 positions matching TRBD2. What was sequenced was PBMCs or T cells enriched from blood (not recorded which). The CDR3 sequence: CASSQGFSGGARYNEQFF. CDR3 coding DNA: TGTGCCAGCAGCCAAGGGTTTAGCGGGGGGGCCCGGTACAATGAGCAGTTCTTC.